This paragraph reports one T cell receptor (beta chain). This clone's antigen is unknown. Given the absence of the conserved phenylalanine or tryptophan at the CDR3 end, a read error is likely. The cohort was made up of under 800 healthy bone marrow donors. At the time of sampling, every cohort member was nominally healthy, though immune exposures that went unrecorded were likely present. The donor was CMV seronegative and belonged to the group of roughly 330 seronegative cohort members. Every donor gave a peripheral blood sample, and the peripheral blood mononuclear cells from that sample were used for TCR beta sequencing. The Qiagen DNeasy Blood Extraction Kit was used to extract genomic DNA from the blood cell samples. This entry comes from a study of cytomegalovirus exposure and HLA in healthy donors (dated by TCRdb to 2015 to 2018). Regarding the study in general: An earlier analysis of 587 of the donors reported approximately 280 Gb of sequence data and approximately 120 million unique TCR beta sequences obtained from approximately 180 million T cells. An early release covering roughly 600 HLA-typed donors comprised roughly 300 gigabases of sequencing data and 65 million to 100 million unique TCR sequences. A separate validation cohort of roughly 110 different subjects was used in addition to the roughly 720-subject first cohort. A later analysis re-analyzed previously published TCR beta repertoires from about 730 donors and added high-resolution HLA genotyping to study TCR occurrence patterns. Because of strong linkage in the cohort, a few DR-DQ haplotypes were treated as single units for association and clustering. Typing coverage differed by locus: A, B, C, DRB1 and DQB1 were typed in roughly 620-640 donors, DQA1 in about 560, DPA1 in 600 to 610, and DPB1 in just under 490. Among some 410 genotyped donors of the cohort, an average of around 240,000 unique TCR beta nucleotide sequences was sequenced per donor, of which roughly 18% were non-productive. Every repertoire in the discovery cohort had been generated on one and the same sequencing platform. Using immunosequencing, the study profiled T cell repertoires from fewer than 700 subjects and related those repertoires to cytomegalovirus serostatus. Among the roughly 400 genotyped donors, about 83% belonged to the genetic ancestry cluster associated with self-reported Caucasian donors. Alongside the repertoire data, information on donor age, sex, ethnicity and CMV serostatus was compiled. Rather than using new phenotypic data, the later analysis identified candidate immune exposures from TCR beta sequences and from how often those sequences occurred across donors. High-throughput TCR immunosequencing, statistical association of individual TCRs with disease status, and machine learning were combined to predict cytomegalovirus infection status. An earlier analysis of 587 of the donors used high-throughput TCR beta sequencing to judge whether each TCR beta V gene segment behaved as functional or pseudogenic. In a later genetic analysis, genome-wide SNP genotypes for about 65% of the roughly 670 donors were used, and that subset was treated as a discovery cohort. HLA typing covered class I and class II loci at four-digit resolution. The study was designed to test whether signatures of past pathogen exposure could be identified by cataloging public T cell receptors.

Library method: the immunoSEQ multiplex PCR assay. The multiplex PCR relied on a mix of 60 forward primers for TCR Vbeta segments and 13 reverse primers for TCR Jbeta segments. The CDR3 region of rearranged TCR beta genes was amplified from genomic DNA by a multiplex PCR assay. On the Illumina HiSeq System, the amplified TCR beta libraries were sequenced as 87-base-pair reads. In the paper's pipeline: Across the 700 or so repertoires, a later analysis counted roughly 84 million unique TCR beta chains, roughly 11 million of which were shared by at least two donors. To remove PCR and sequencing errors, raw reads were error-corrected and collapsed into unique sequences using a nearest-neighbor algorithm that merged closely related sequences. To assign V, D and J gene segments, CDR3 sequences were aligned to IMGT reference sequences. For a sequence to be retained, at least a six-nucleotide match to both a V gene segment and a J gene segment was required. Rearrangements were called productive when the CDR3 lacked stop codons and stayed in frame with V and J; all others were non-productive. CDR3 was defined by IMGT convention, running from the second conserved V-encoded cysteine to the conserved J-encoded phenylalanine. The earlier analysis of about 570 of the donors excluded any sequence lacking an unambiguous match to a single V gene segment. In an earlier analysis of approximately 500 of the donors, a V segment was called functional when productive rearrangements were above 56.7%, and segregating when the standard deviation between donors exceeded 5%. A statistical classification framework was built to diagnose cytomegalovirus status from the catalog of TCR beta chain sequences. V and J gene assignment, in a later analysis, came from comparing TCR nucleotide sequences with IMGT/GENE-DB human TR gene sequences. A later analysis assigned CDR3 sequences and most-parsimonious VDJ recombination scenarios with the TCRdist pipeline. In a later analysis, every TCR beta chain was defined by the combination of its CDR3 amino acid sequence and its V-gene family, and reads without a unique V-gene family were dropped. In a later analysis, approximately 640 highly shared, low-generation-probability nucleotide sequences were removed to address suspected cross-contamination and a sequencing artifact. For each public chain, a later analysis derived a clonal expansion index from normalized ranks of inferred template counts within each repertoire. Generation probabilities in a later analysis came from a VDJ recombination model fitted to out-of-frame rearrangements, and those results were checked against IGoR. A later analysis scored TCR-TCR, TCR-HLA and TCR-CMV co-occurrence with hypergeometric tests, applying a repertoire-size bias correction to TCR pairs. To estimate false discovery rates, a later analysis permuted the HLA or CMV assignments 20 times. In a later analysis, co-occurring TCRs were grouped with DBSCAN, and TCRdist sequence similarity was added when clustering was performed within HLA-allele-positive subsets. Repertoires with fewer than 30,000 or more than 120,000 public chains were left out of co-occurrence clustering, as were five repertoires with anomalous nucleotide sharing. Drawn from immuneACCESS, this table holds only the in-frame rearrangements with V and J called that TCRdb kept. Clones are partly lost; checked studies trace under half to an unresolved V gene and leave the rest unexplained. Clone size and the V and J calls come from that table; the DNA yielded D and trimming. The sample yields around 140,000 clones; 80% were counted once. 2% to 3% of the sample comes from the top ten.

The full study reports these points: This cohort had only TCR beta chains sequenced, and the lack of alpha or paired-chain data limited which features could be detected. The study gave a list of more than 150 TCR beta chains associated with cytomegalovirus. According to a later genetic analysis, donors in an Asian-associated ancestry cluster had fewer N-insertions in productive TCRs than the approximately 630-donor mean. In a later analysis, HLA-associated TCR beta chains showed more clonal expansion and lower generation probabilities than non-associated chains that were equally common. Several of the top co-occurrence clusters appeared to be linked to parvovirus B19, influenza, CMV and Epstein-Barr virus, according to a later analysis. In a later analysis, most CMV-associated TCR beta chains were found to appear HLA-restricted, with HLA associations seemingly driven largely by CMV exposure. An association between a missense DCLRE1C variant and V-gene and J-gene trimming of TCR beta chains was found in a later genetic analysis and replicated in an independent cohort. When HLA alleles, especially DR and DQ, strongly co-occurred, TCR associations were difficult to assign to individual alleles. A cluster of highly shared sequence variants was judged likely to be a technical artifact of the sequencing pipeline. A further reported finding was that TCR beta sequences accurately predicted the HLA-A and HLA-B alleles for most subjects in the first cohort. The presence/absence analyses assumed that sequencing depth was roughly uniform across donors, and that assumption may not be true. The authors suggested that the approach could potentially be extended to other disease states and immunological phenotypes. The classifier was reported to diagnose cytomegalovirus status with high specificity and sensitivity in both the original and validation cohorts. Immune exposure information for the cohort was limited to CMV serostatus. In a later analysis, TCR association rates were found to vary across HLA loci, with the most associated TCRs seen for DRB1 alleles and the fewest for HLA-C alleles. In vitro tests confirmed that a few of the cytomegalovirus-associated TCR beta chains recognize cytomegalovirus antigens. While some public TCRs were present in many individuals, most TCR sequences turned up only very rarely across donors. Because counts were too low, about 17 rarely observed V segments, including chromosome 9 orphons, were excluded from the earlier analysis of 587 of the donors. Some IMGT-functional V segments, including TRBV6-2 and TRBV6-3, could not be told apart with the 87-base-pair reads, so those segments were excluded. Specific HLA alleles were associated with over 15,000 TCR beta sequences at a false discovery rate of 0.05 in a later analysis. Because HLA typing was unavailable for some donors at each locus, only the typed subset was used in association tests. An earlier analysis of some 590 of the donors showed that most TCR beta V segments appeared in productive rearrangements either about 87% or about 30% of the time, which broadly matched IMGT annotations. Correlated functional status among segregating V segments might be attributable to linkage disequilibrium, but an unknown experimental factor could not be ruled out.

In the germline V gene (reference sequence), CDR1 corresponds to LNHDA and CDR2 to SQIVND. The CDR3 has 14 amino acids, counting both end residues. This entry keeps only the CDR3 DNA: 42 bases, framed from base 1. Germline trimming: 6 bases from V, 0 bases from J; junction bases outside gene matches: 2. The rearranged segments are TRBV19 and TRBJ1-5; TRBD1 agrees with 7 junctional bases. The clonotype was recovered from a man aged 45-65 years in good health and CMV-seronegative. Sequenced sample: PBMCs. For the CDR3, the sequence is CASRGQYSNQPQHL. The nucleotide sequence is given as TGTGCCAGTAGGGGACAGTATAGCAATCAGCCCCAGCATTTA.